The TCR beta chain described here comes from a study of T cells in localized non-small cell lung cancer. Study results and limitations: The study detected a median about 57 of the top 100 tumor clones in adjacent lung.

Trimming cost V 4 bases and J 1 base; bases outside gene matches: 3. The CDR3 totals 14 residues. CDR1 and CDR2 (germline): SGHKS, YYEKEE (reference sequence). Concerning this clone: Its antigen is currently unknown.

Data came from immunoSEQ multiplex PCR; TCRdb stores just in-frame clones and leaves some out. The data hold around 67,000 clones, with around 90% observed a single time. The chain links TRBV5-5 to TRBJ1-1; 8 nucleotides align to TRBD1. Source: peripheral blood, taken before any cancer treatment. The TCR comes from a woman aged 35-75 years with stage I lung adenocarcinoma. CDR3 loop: CASSPGQGNTEAFF. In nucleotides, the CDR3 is TGTGCCAGCAGCCCCGGACAGGGGAACACTGAAGCTTTCTTT.